A single sample gave rise to the 22 T cell receptor beta chains below, sequenced in a study of cytomegalovirus exposure and HLA in healthy donors. The PCR employed 60 Vbeta primers together with 13 Jbeta primers. This table comes from immunoSEQ multiplex PCR, and its TCRdb copy is limited to in-frame clones, with some not included. The sample has under 200,000 clones, roughly three quarters seen once; the top ten hold roughly 1.4%. Sample: PBMCs. The receptors derive from a man in his 60s in good health and CMV-seronegative.

This clone was recorded once. The genes are TRBV9 and TRBJ2-1, with 8 bases matching TRBD1. Losses at the gene ends were 5 bases for V and 6 bases for J; bases not matched to a gene: 10. The CDR3 consists of 15 residues. Germline CDR1 SGDLS, CDR2 YYNGEE. Here the CDR3 DNA reads TGTGCCAGCAGTCGTCGGGACAGGTTTACCAATGAGCAGTTCTTC. This gives the protein CASSRRDRFTNEQFF.

The chain joins TRBV7-9 to TRBJ2-3, with TRBD2 identical over 7 bases. V shed 0 bases, J shed 6 bases, and the junction held 6 bases outside the gene matches. The CDR3 is made up of 15 amino acids. Germline CDR1 reads SEHNR; CDR2 reads FQNEAQ (reference sequence). The CDR3 sequence: CASSLAGGKWDTQYF. DNA of the CDR3: TGTGCCAGCAGCTTAGCGGGGGGGAAATGGGATACGCAGTATTTT.

The chain carries TRBV19 and TRBJ1-1; no clear D gene. The V and J ends lost 0 bases and 1 base respectively, with 15 bases between them. Germline CDR1 LNHDA, CDR2 SQIVND (reference sequence). This CDR3 is built from 17 residues. CDR3 nucleotide sequence: TGTGCCAGTAGTATAGATTTCGTTCCACAGACGAACACTGAAGCTTTCTTT. Translation: CASSIDFVPQTNTEAFF.

V gene TRBV28 combines with J gene TRBJ2-1; 7 positions agree with TRBD2. V was pared by 2 bases and J by 10 bases, with 11 bases of the junction left unmatched. The CDR3 is made up of 15 amino acids. Per the germline V gene, CDR1 is MDHEN and CDR2 is SYDVKM. The CDR3 nucleotides are TGTGCCAGCAGTTTAAAGGATCGGAAGCGGGACGAGCAGTTCTTC. It translates to CASSLKDRKRDEQFF.

The chain uses TRBV19 and TRBJ2-5; maybe TRBD1 (6 bases). Germline V lookup: CDR1 LNHDA, CDR2 SQIVND (reference sequence). V shed 7 bases and J shed 0 bases, with 24 bases lying between them. The CDR3 sequence is 18 residues long. The CDR3 is CASMYLNFITGYQETQYF. CDR3 coding DNA: TGTGCCAGTATGTACCTAAACTTTATTACAGGGTACCAAGAGACCCAGTACTTC.

The gene calls are TRBV6-5 and TRBJ2-3; D not resolved. The CDR3 is 14 amino acids. Germline assignment: CDR1 MNHEY and CDR2 SVGAGI. V lost 0 bases, J lost 1 base, and 5 bases lay in between. DNA for the CDR3: TGTGCCAGCAGTTACTCCGAGGGCACAGATACGCAGTATTTT. Its translation is CASSYSEGTDTQYF.

This chain uses TRBV7-2 with TRBJ2-5; weak D call: TRBD2 (5 bases). V was pared by 6 bases and J by 2 bases, with 13 bases between. Germline V gene sequence: CDR1 SGHTA, CDR2 FQGNSA. The CDR3 runs to 14 residues. This chain's CDR3 is CASRGGSWQETQYF. The DNA for the CDR3 is TGTGCCAGCAGAGGAGGTAGTTGGCAAGAGACCCAGTACTTC.

The J gene is TRBJ2-7, the V gene TRBV5-1; 11 bases align to TRBD1. Germline V gene lookup returns CDR1 SGHRS and CDR2 YFSETQ. The junction had 5 bases not matched to a gene; V was cut back by 4 bases and J by 2 bases. This CDR3 is built from 15 residues. CDR3 DNA sequence: TGCGCCAGCAGCAACCGGGACAGGGGGGCCTACGAGCAGTACTTC. Amino acids: CASSNRDRGAYEQYF.

The chain carries TRBV7-9 and TRBJ2-7; tentatively, D is TRBD2 (5 bases). The germline CDR1 and CDR2 sequences are SEHNR and FQNEAQ (reference sequence). The V end was cut by 5 bases, the J end by 4 bases, with 15 bases between. CDR3 length: 14 amino acids. This chain's CDR3 is CASSPVRGFYEQYF. The CDR3 bases are TGTGCCAGCAGCCCCGTACGGGGTTTTTACGAGCAGTACTTC.

This rearrangement joins TRBV29-1 to TRBJ1-2, with D maybe TRBD1 (6 bases). The CDR3 spans 14 residues. The V end lost 6 bases, the J end lost 7 bases, and 21 bases lay between the germline ends. CDR1 and CDR2 (germline): SQVTM, ANQGSEA. As DNA, the CDR3 is TGCAGCGTCGCCCCGGGACAACTAAAACCTGGCTACACCTTC. Residues: CSVAPGQLKPGYTF.

This clone was detected only once. The chain is built from TRBV28 and TRBJ1-5; possible D gene TRBD1, 5 bases. Germline-derived CDR1 and CDR2 are MDHEN and SYDVKM. CDR3 length: 15 amino acids. V lost 8 bases to trimming and J lost 0 bases, with 14 bases between them. CDR3 loop: CASGRGGDSNQPQHF. In DNA form, the CDR3 reads TGTGCCAGCGGTCGGGGGGGGGATAGCAATCAGCCCCAGCATTTT.

This sequence joins TRBV27 and TRBJ2-3; TRBD1 matches 9 bases. V lost 6 bases, J lost 3 bases, and 10 bases stayed unmatched. The CDR3 has 16 amino acids. Looked up from germline, CDR1 is MNHEY and CDR2 is SMNVEV (reference sequence). CDR3 sequence reads: CASSQPGDRVTDTQYF. DNA for the CDR3: TGTGCCAGCAGCCAACCGGGGGACAGGGTAACAGATACGCAGTATTTT.

This clone was counted only a few times. The chain links TRBV6-5 to TRBJ1-1; 8 nucleotides line up with TRBD1. The germline gives CDR1 MNHEY, CDR2 SVGAGI. CDR3 length equals 14 residues. J was trimmed by 6 bases and V by 0 bases; bases with no gene match: 3. The CDR3 region is CASSYSTTGAEAFF. The CDR3, as DNA: TGTGCCAGCAGTTACTCGACGACAGGGGCTGAAGCTTTCTTT.

The DNA for the CDR3 is TGTGCCAGCAGCCGGGTCGGCTATAATCCCTTCTATGGCTACACCTTC. Its protein is CASSRVGYNPFYGYTF. This rearrangement joins TRBV27 to TRBJ1-2; D unresolved. Trimming removed 6 bases from V and 4 bases from J, with 21 bases in between. The CDR3 totals 16 residues. The germline V gene has CDR1 MNHEY and CDR2 SMNVEV (reference sequence).

This chain uses TRBV6-1 with TRBJ1-4; 7 bases match TRBD1. V shed 5 bases, J shed 8 bases, and the junction held 8 bases outside the gene matches. This CDR3 region has 14 residues. Germline V gene sequence: CDR1 MNHNS, CDR2 SASEGT. In DNA form, the CDR3 reads TGTGCCAGCAGTCCGCGACAGGGCCGAGAAAAACTGTTTTTT. Its protein is CASSPRQGREKLFF.

This clone was seen a handful of times. V and J are TRBV4-2 and TRBJ1-6, with D possibly TRBD1 on 6 matching bases. The CDR3 loop spans 16 amino acids. V was clipped by 3 bases and J by 6 bases, with 15 bases between them. The V gene's germline CDR1 is LGHNA and CDR2 YNFKEQ. This CDR3 is CASSQNRDNFNSPLHF. CDR3 nucleotide sequence: TGTGCCAGCAGCCAGAACCGGGACAACTTTAATTCACCCCTCCACTTT.

The sample holds one count of this clone. The gene calls are TRBV30 and TRBJ1-5; 7 bases align to TRBD1. The CDR3 has 14 residues. Germline V lookup: CDR1 GTSNPN, CDR2 SVGIG (reference sequence). The J segment lost 6 bases and the V segment lost 3 bases, leaving 8 bases of the junction unmatched. CDR3 sequence reads: CAWRMRGPSQPQHF. CDR3 DNA sequence: TGTGCCTGGAGGATGAGGGGGCCGAGTCAGCCCCAGCATTTT.

This chain joins TRBV7-9 and TRBJ1-1, with D hard to call. The CDR3 consists of 13 residues. In germline, CDR1 is SEHNR, CDR2 FQNEAQ (reference sequence). V was shortened by 4 bases and J by 2 bases, with 8 bases between the two germline ends. CDR3 amino acids: CASSSNPNTEAFF. As DNA, the CDR3 is TGTGCCAGCAGCTCCAATCCCAACACTGAAGCTTTCTTT. The whole variable domain, filled in from reference TRBV7-9 and TRBJ1-1, reads DTGVSQNPRHKITKRGQNVTFRCDPISEHNRLYWYRQTLGQGPEFLTYFQNEAQLEKSRLLSDRFSAERPKGSFSTLEIQRTEQGDSAMYLCASSSNPNTEAFFGQGTRLTVV.

The genes are TRBV5-5 and TRBJ2-5; D is possibly TRBD2 (5 bases). The CDR3 totals 14 residues. Germline lookup yields CDR1 SGHKS and CDR2 YYEKEE (reference sequence). The V and J ends lost 1 base and 1 base respectively, with 8 bases between them. CDR3 sequence reads: CASSLRGLQETQYF. The CDR3 DNA is TGTGCCAGCAGCTTGCGGGGTCTCCAAGAGACCCAGTACTTC.

This clone occurred a few times. The rearrangement joins TRBV7-3 to TRBJ2-6; TRBD1 matches at 7 bases. Per germline, CDR1 SGHTA and CDR2 FQGTGA. V lost 2 bases and J lost 2; bases outside the gene matches: 3. This CDR3 spans 16 amino acids. The CDR3 is CASSLRGGAGANVLTF. CDR3 nucleotides: TGTGCCAGCAGCTTACGAGGGGGCGCTGGGGCCAACGTCCTGACTTTC.

The chain combines TRBV5-1 with TRBJ1-4; 7 bases line up with TRBD1. The germline gives CDR1 SGHRS, CDR2 YFSETQ. This CDR3 region has 17 residues. The ends lost 0 bases at V and 6 bases at J; junction bases unmatched: 11. The chain's CDR3 is CASSLEWKGAADEKLFF. CDR3 bases: TGCGCCAGCAGCTTGGAATGGAAGGGGGCGGCTGATGAAAAACTGTTTTTT.

The rearrangement links TRBV5-4 to TRBJ2-2, with D perhaps matching TRBD1 (6 bases). CDR1 is SGHNT and CDR2 is YYREEE in the germline V gene (reference sequence). V shed 5 bases and J shed 2 bases, with 13 bases lying between them. The CDR3 runs to 15 residues. In nucleotides, the CDR3 is TGTGCCAGCAGTTGGGACAACCAAAACACCGGGGAGCTGTTTTTT. It specifies CASSWDNQNTGELFF.